This T cell receptor beta chain was captured in a study of regulatory T cells in long-lasting Graves disease. Germline CDR1 reads MNHEY; CDR2 reads SVGEGT. V shed 6 bases and J shed 1 base, with 15 bases lying between them. The CDR3 is made up of 15 amino acids. According to the study, TCR beta libraries were built with iRepertoire HTBI primers and CDR3-region Arm-PCR. In the original workflow: Samples collectively showed 62 TRBV and approximately 15 TRBJ segments. MiXCR, run by TCRdb on the multiplex PCR reads, gives a single entry per CDR3 protein. These V and J calls rely on TCRdb rather than the paper's analysis. The table shows approximately 690,000 distinct CDR3 sequences, with approximately 31% occurring only once. Stated time point: persistent/refractory GD, antithyroid drugs over 5 years with positive TRAb. Scientists built the TCR library using RNA that was extracted from PBMCs. Guidelines of the American Thyroid Association were used to diagnose Graves' disease.

Study results and limitations: Persistent disease favored TRBV28, TRBJ1-2 and TRBJ2-5.

As regards this clonotype: Its target is unknown.

J is TRBJ1-2 and V is TRBV6-2 or TRBV6-3; D unresolved. The sequences come from peripheral blood mononuclear cells (PBMCs), collected when the disease was refractory, from a patient treated with antithyroid drugs. The TCR was taken from a female donor with Graves disease. The CDR3 region is CASSRGVDDNYGYTF. The CDR3, as DNA: TGTGCCAGCAGCCGCGGTGTAGACGATAACTATGGCTACACCTTC.